This T cell receptor (beta chain) was found in a study of cytomegalovirus exposure and HLA in healthy donors. Study summary: Out of roughly 200 million T cells, an earlier analysis found more than 95 million unique TCR beta sequences in total.

As to this clone: Antigen specificity is unknown.

Regarding the study as a whole: A later analysis linked a missense DCLRE1C variant to TCR beta V- and J-gene trimming. Later analysis suggested links between common viral pathogens and several top significant clusters.

It was with 60 Vbeta and 13 Jbeta primers that the PCR ran. Some clones are missing from TCRdb's copy, which holds only in-frame ones; the method was immunoSEQ multiplex PCR. The sample is made up of 77,000 or so clones, and the top ten hold about 4.2% of it. V was pared by 2 bases and J by 4 bases, with 6 bases between. Germline CDR1 is SGHTA and CDR2 is FQGTGA. CDR3 length: 13 residues. The sample taken for sequencing was PBMCs. The sequence was collected from a man younger than 45 in good health and CMV-seronegative. The J gene is TRBJ2-1, the V gene TRBV7-3, with a tentative D call TRBD2 (5 bases). The CDR3, as DNA: TGTGCCAGCAGCTTAGGGAGTTACAATGAGCAGTTCTTC. Its protein is CASSLGSYNEQFF.